Presented here are 14 T cell receptor beta chains from one specimen sequenced in a study of blood T cell repertoires in COVID-19. Data came from immunoSEQ multiplex PCR; TCRdb stores just in-frame clones and leaves some out. The sample comprises roughly 250,000 clones, around 89% of which are singletons, and over 3.5% rests with the top ten. The sample taken for sequencing was peripheral blood. The receptors derive from a woman between 40 and 50 years old with acute or convalescent COVID-19.

The V and J genes are TRBV7-8 and TRBJ2-3; the match to TRBD2 covers 7 bases. Losses at the gene ends were 5 bases for V and 0 bases for J; bases not matched to a gene: 5. This CDR3 is built from 15 residues. Germline assignment: CDR1 SGHVS and CDR2 FQNEAQ. As DNA, the CDR3 is TGTGCCAGCAGCCCGAATAGCGGGAGCACAGATACGCAGTATTTT. Protein sequence: CASSPNSGSTDTQYF.

The V and J genes are TRBV19 and TRBJ1-3; possible D gene TRBD1, 5 bases. The CDR3 runs to 13 residues. Trimming took 5 bases from V and 4 from J, leaving 9 bases between them. In germline, CDR1 is LNHDA, CDR2 SQIVND (reference sequence). In nucleotides, the CDR3 is TGTGCCAGTAGTCGGGGGACCGGAAACACCATATATTTT. It codes for CASSRGTGNTIYF.

This clone occurred many times. The J gene is TRBJ1-1, the V gene TRBV6-4; no clear D gene. Germline CDR1 reads MRHNA; CDR2 reads SNTAGT. The CDR3 has 14 residues. V was cut by 3 bases and J by 1 base, with 9 bases left in between. The CDR3, as DNA: TGTGCCAGCAGTGAAGAGGGCGAGAACACTGAAGCTTTCTTT. Translated, it gives CASSEEGENTEAFF.

This clone has a handful of counts. V usage is TRBV6-1 and J usage is TRBJ1-6, with D possibly matching TRBD1 (5 bases). The CDR3 extends over 14 amino acids. The germline V gene has CDR1 MNHNS and CDR2 SASEGT. V was clipped by 2 bases and J by 7 bases, with 9 bases between them. This chain's CDR3 is CASSEHRSNSPLHF. The CDR3, as DNA: TGTGCCAGCAGTGAACACAGGTCGAATTCACCCCTCCACTTT.

This chain links TRBV5-1 with TRBJ1-4; D is unclear. Trimming stripped 4 bases from V and 0 bases from J, with 4 bases between. There are 13 residues in the CDR3. Germline CDR1 reads SGHRS; CDR2 reads YFSETQ. The CDR3 sequence: CASSGSTNEKLFF. CDR3 nucleotides: TGCGCCAGCAGCGGCTCAACTAATGAAAAACTGTTTTTT.

The rearrangement uses TRBV5-4 and TRBJ1-2; 7 nucleotides align to TRBD1. V gave up 0 bases and J gave up 13 bases; unmatched junction bases: 6. Germline V gene sequence: CDR1 SGHNT, CDR2 YYREEE (reference sequence). The CDR3 consists of 12 residues. In DNA, the CDR3 is TGTGCCAGCAGCTTGGAAGGGGGCAAATCCACCTTC. It translates to CASSLEGGKSTF.

The chain couples TRBV7-8 to TRBJ2-3, with TRBD2 matching 12 bases. With 5 bases clipped from V and 3 bases from J, the junction kept 6 bases outside the gene matches. In germline, CDR1 is SGHVS, CDR2 FQNEAQ. This CDR3 comprises 16 residues. CDR3 amino acids: CASSRETSGGTDTQYF. The CDR3 coding sequence is TGTGCCAGCAGCCGGGAAACTAGCGGGGGGACAGATACGCAGTATTTT.

V gene TRBV2 combines with J gene TRBJ2-1; TRBD2 aligns across 11 bases. This CDR3 has 15 residues. In germline, CDR1 is SNHLY, CDR2 FYNNEI. Trimming at V came to 3 bases and at J to 7 bases, leaving 5 bases not matched to a gene. CDR3 region: CASSDPSGGRNEQFF. DNA for the CDR3: TGTGCCAGCAGTGACCCTAGCGGGGGGCGTAATGAGCAGTTCTTC.

This clone was seen a single time. The gene calls are TRBV7-3 and TRBJ2-5; D perhaps matches TRBD2 (6 bases). Germline CDR1 is SGHTA and CDR2 is FQGTGA. V was cut by 4 bases and J by 5 bases, with 23 bases left in between. The CDR3 sequence is 17 residues long. The CDR3 reads CASSSFPLGGDRETQYF. CDR3 nucleotides: TGTGCCAGCAGCTCTTTCCCCCTGGGCGGGGATAGGGAGACCCAGTACTTC.

V gene TRBV4-2 combines with J gene TRBJ1-3, with D possibly matching TRBD1 (5 bases). V lost 4 bases to trimming and J lost 0 bases, with 10 bases between them. CDR3 length: 15 amino acids. The V gene's germline CDR1 is LGHNA and CDR2 YNFKEQ. CDR3 region: CASSPRESSGNTIYF. The CDR3 region has the DNA TGTGCCAGCAGCCCCAGGGAAAGCTCTGGAAACACCATATATTTT.

The chain carries TRBV3-1 (or the pseudogene TRBV3-2) and TRBJ1-6; 12 nucleotides align to TRBD1. The CDR3 is 16 amino acids. The germline gives CDR1 LGHDT, CDR2 YNNKEL (reference sequence). V was clipped by 4 bases and J by 10 bases; unmatched bases: 8. In nucleotides, the CDR3 is TGTGCCAGCAGCCCATCCCTCGGGACAGGGGGCTCACCCCTCCACTTT. It codes for CASSPSLGTGGSPLHF.

The J gene is TRBJ1-2, the V gene TRBV4-2; perhaps TRBD1 as D (5 bases). Looked up from germline, CDR1 is LGHNA and CDR2 is YNFKEQ. The CDR3 covers 14 residues. V lost 0 bases and J lost 4, with 9 bases in between. Here the CDR3 reads CASSQEGDFYGYTF. The CDR3 DNA reads TGTGCCAGCAGCCAAGAAGGGGACTTCTATGGCTACACCTTC.

The rearrangement uses TRBV30 and TRBJ1-1; 7 bases line up with TRBD1. V shed 3 bases and J 8 bases; nucleotides not matched to a gene: 6. The CDR3 extends over 12 amino acids. Looked up from germline, CDR1 is GTSNPN and CDR2 is SVGIG (reference sequence). For the CDR3, the DNA is TGTGCCTGGAGCGCGGGACAGCCAGAAGCTTTCTTT. Protein sequence: CAWSAGQPEAFF.

This clone came up a few times. This chain joins TRBV7-2 and TRBJ1-1, with 11 bases aligning to TRBD1. The germline CDR1 and CDR2 sequences are SGHTA and FQGNSA. V gave up 5 bases and J gave up 4 bases; unmatched junction bases: 3. The CDR3 consists of 14 residues. The CDR3 nucleotides read TGTGCCAGCAGCCCCGGGACAGGGGGCACTGAAGCTTTCTTT. Its translation: CASSPGTGGTEAFF.